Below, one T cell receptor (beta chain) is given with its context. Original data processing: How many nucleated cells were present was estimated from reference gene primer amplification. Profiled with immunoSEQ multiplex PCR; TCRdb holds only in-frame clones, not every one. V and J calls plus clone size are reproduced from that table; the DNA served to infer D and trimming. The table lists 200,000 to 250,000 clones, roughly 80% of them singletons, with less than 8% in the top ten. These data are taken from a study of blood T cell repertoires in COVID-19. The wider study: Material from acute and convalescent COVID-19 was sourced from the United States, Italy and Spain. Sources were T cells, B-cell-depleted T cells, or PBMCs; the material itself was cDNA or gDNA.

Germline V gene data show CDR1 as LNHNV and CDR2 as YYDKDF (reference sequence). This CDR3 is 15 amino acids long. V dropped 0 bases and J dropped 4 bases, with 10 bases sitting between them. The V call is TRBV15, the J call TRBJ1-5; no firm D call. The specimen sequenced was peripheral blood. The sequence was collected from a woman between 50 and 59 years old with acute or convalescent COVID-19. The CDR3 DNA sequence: TGTGCCACCAGCAGAGATTTATCGGGAAATCAGCCCCAGCATTTT. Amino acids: CATSRDLSGNQPQHF.